The T cell receptor (beta chain) under discussion was sequenced for a study of T-cell memory formation after mild COVID-19 listed by TCRdb under 2021. Regarding the complete study: TCR sequence clusters from the two donors were found to be largely donor specific. Longitudinal TCRalpha and TCRbeta repertoire sequencing tracked T-cell clones expanding and contracting after mild COVID-19 in a couple of donors. The cohort comprised two young, previously healthy adult volunteers, one female and one male.

The sequencing machine was an Illumina NovaSeq 6000. TCRalpha and TCRbeta cDNA libraries were built by 5'RACE with constant-segment primers, adding sample barcodes and unique molecular identifiers. RNA was extracted from every sample with Trizol reagent. Amplification of the libraries took two PCR steps, and the second step added a second sample barcode plus Illumina TruSeq adapters. The libraries were sequenced on an Illumina NovaSeq using 2 x 150 bp paired-end reads. The authors' pipeline ran thus. The reads were demultiplexed and collapsed into UMI-guided consensus sequences using migec v1.2.7. Using mixcr v2.1.11, UMI consensuses were aligned to TRA and TRB V and J templates and then assembled into clonotypes. A clonotype was counted as expanded or contracted only when both edgeR and NoisET called the clonotype significant, with the noise models trained on biological replicates. For edgeR calls, a false discovery rate-adjusted p below 0.01 and a log2 fold-change threshold of 1 were applied. PCA with hierarchical clustering of max-normalized trajectories of the 1000 most abundant clonotypes was used as exploratory dynamics analysis. Each responding clone was given a CD4 or CD8 phenotype based on the CD4+ and CD8+ repertoires, which had been sequenced separately. TCRdb reprocessing: public reads trimmed at Q25 with fastp, clones called with MiXCR, in-frame beta chains kept. Under each unique CDR3 protein, matching rows form one entry showing the most common genes and DNA. The V and J calls and clone size are TCRdb's, not the authors'. The sample contains around 25,000 distinct CDR3 sequences, 6.5% to 9% of them found a single time. The ten biggest clones cover roughly 15% of the sample.

Broader findings and caveats from the paper: Only a couple of mild cases were covered in the study, and larger cohorts including severe cases with pre-infection samples were considered necessary. SARS-CoV-2 specificity of the second-wave clones peaking on day 37 was not confirmed. Some responding clones were found in pre-infection memory, which suggests that pre-existing cross-reactive memory T cells took part in the SARS-CoV-2 response. Contracting CD4+ clones appeared mostly in the CM and EM memory subsets, whereas CD8+ clones were enriched in EMRA. Balanced CD4/CD8 phenotypes were observed for clones contracting from day 15 to 85, whereas a bias towards CD4+ was observed for a second wave of clones expanding from day 15 to 37.

In this sample, this clonotype turned up many times. This clone's antigen is unknown. No base quality values were provided; no much bigger clone lies one nucleotide off. Ficoll-Paque density gradient centrifugation was used to isolate PBMCs. The sequence was obtained from an adult woman who had mild COVID-19 (a few samples of this study predate the infection). The sample titles of this study are shuffled in the database, so cell type and time point are left out; the donor was told from shared clones. The sample taken for sequencing was PBMCs or a T cell subset sorted from them (not recorded which).

The encoded CDR3 is CASSKKAQGKSYEQYF. DNA sequence: TGTGCCAGCAGCAAAAAGGCACAGGGAAAATCCTACGAGCAGTACTTC. The chain employs TRBV21-1 and TRBJ2-7; no DNA check was done on the table's D call, TRBD1. TRBV21-1 represents a pseudogene. From cysteine to phenylalanine, the CDR3 is 16 amino acids long. The DNA shown is the 48-base CDR3, in frame from base 1.